A selection of T cell receptor beta chains follows, all from one sample in a study of T cell responses to AZD1222 COVID-19 vaccine. Clones were sequenced by immunoSEQ multiplex PCR, and TCRdb holds only the in-frame ones, with some missing. Here the sample spans under 200,000 clones, more than 85% being singletons. The material sequenced was peripheral blood, taken on day 0 of AZD1222 vaccination. The receptor source for this set is an adult in good health. The CDR3 runs from the conserved cysteine through the conserved F or W. D genes are given only for firm matches. Clone size is shown for a subset of rows, as once, few, many or a class of expanded clone.

>TRBV9|once|-|TRBJ2-3
CASSVLPRSDTQYF
TGTGCCAGCAGCGTACTCCCTAGGTCAGATACGCAGTATTTT
>TRBV5-1|-|TRBD2|TRBJ2-3
CASSLLAGGSTDTQYF
TGCGCCAGCAGCCTCCTAGCGGGAGGGAGCACAGATACGCAGTATTTT
>TRBV6-6|-|-|TRBJ2-1
CASSYGGETYNEQFF
TGTGCCAGCAGTTACGGGGGCGAAACCTACAATGAGCAGTTCTTC
>TRBV3-1/TRBV3-2|-|-|TRBJ2-7
CASSRHEARQYF
TGTGCCAGCAGCCGTCACGAGGCACGGCAGTACTTC
>TRBV29-1|-|-|TRBJ2-7
CSVEIRGNSYEQYF
TGCAGCGTTGAAATTCGCGGCAATTCCTACGAGCAGTACTTC
>TRBV9|-|-|TRBJ2-1
CASSVASPHNEQFF
TGTGCCAGCAGCGTAGCGTCCCCTCACAATGAGCAGTTCTTC
>TRBV11-2|-|TRBD1|TRBJ2-1
CASSPWGGQGYNEQFF
TGTGCCAGCAGCCCCTGGGGGGGACAGGGATACAATGAGCAGTTCTTC
>TRBV4-1|-|TRBD2|TRBJ2-1
CASSQEGTSLSHEQFF
TGCGCCAGCAGCCAAGAAGGGACTAGTCTATCGCATGAGCAGTTCTTC
>TRBV28|-|-|TRBJ2-7
CASRGPGNNHYEQYF
TGTGCCAGCAGGGGACCGGGCAATAATCACTACGAGCAGTACTTC
>TRBV5-5|-|TRBD1|TRBJ2-7
CASSFGTGGYEQYF
TGTGCCAGCAGCTTTGGGACAGGGGGATACGAGCAGTACTTC
>TRBV19|-|-|TRBJ2-7
CASRGDEQYF
TGTGCCAGTAGGGGAGACGAGCAGTACTTC
>TRBV10-3|-|-|TRBJ2-1
CAIKAGTGNEQFF
TGTGCCATCAAGGCGGGAACGGGGAATGAGCAGTTCTTC
>TRBV20-1|-|TRBD1|TRBJ2-5
CSASSWTGSETQYF
TGCAGTGCTAGTTCATGGACAGGGTCGGAGACCCAGTACTTC
>TRBV6-4|-|TRBD1|TRBJ2-2
CASSAQGDTGELFF
TGTGCCAGCAGCGCCCAGGGGGACACCGGGGAGCTGTTTTTT
>TRBV7-3|-|-|TRBJ2-6
CASSLSFGTVDSGANVLTF
TGTGCCAGCAGCTTATCTTTCGGGACCGTTGACTCTGGGGCCAACGTCCTGACTTTC
>TRBV18|-|-|TRBJ2-1
CASSPSRGNNEQFF
TGTGCCAGCTCACCGTCGAGGGGAAACAATGAGCAGTTCTTC
>TRBV6-2/TRBV6-3|-|TRBD2|TRBJ2-7
CASSRQLAGPEQYF
TGTGCCAGCAGCCGCCAGCTAGCGGGACCAGAGCAGTACTTC
>TRBV10-3|once|-|TRBJ1-1
CAIKKGDTEAFF
TGTGCCATCAAGAAGGGGGACACTGAAGCTTTCTTT
>TRBV2|once|-|TRBJ2-7
CASSAPETSYEQYF
TGTGCCAGCAGTGCCCCCGAAACATCCTACGAGCAGTACTTC
>TRBV3-1/TRBV3-2|-|TRBD1|TRBJ2-7
CASSRRQGMSSGEQYF
TGTGCCAGCAGCCGTAGACAGGGGATGTCGTCGGGGGAGCAGTACTTC
>TRBV7-6|-|-|TRBJ1-2
CASRITGGYTF
TGTGCCAGCAGGATTACAGGCGGCTACACCTTC
>TRBV11-3|once|-|TRBJ2-1
CASSLGRGARGNEQFF
TGTGCCAGCAGCTTAGGGAGGGGGGCCAGGGGCAATGAGCAGTTCTTC
>TRBV6-2/TRBV6-3|-|TRBD1|TRBJ1-1
CASSPGLGQRGTEAFF
TGTGCCAGCAGCCCTGGTCTGGGACAGCGTGGCACTGAAGCTTTCTTT
>TRBV5-6|once|TRBD2|TRBJ2-1
CASSLAAGGRTRMTNEQFF
TGTGCCAGCAGCTTGGCGGCGGGAGGGCGAACGAGGATGACGAATGAGCAGTTCTTC
>TRBV7-9|once|TRBD1|TRBJ1-2
CASSHRGQGALYGYTF
TGTGCCAGCAGCCACCGGGGACAGGGGGCCCTCTATGGCTACACCTTC
>TRBV20-1|-|-|TRBJ1-1
CSASLGPEAFF
TGCAGTGCTAGTCTGGGCCCTGAAGCTTTCTTT